Included here is one T cell receptor (beta chain) sequence, with context. The antigen is not known. This sample stems from a study of shared clonotypes between healthy human individuals. General study findings and limits: Larger estimated richness was generally recorded for naive subsets relative to memory subsets. Among donors, sharing of clonotypes was expected to be affected by sequencing depth.

The table came from immunoSEQ multiplex PCR; TCRdb's copy has only in-frame clones and leaves some out. The table has 950,000 to 1,300,000 clones, about 77% seen once. Naive CD4+ cells were CD45RA-selected; the remaining cells were memory. CDR3 size: 16 residues. J gave up 5 bases and V 4 bases, and 10 bases lay outside the gene matches. Per the germline V gene, CDR1 is MGHRA and CDR2 is YSYEKL. Sequencing was performed on memory CD4+ T cells sorted from blood. Specified subset: CD45RA-negative fraction. The rearrangement links TRBV4-1 to TRBJ2-5; TRBD1 matches 10 bases. This clonotype originated in a man aged 18 to 30 in good health. This CDR3 reads CASSRRGTGETETQYF. CDR3 nucleotides: TGCGCCAGCAGCCGGCGGGGGACAGGGGAGACGGAGACCCAGTACTTC.